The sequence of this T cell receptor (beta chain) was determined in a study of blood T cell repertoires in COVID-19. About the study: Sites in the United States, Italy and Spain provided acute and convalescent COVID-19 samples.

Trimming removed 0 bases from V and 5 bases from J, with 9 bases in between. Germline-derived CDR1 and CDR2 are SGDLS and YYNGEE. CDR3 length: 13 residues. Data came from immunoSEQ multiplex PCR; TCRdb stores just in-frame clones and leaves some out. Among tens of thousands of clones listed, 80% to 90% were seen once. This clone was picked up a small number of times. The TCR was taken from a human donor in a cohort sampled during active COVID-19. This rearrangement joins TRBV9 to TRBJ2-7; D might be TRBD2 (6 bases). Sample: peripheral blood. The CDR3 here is CASSVGWEDEQYF. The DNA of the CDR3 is TGTGCCAGCAGCGTAGGTTGGGAGGACGAGCAGTACTTC.